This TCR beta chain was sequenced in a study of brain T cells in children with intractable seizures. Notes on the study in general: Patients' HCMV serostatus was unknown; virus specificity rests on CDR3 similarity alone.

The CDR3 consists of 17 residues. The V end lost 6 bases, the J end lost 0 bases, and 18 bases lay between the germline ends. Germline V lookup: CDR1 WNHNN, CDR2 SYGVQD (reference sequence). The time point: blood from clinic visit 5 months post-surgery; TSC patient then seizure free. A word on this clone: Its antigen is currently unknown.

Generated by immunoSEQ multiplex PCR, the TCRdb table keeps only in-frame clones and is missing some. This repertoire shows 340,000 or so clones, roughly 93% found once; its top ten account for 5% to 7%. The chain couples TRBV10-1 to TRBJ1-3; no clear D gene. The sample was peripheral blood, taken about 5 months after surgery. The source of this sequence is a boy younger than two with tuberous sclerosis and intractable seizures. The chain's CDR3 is CASRGSRIPLSGNTIYF. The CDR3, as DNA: TGCGCCAGCAGGGGGTCGAGGATCCCTCTCTCTGGAAACACCATATATTTT.